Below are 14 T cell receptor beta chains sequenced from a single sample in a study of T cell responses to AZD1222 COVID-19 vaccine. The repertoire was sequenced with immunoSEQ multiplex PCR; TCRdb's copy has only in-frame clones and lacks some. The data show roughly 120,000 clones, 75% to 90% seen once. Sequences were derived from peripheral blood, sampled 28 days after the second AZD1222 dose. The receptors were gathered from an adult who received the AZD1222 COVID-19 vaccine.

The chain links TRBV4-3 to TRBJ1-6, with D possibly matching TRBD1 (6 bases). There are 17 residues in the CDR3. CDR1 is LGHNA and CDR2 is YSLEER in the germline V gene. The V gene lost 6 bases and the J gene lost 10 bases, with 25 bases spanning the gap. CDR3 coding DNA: TGCGCCAGCAGATTTTTGCATGCGGTGGACAGCAGGTCACCCCTCCACTTT. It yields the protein CASRFLHAVDSRSPLHF.

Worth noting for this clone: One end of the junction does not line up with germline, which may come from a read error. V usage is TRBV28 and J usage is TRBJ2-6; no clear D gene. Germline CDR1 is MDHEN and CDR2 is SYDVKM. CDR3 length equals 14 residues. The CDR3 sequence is CGVPLNSGANVLTF. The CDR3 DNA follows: TGCGGCGTCCCCCTGAACTCTGGGGCCAACGTCCTGACTTTC.

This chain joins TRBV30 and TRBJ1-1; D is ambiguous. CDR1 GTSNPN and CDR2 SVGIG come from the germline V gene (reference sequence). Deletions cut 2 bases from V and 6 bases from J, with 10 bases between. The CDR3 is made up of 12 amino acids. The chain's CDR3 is CAWSSESAEAFF. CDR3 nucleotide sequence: TGTGCCTGGAGTTCGGAGTCGGCTGAAGCTTTCTTT.

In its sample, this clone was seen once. The chain's CDR3 is CASSQEGPKTGDYYEQYF. In DNA form, the CDR3 reads TGTGCCAGCAGCCAAGAAGGACCTAAGACAGGGGACTACTACGAGCAGTACTTC. The chain links TRBV4-2 to TRBJ2-7, with D maybe TRBD1 (8 bases). The CDR3 has 18 amino acids. V dropped 0 bases and J dropped 3 bases, with 21 bases sitting between them. The germline V gene has CDR1 LGHNA and CDR2 YNFKEQ.

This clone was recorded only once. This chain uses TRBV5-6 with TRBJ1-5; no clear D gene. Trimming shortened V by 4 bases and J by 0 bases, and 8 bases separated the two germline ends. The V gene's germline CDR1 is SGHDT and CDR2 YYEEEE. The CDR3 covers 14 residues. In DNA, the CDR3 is TGTGCCAGCAGCAAGGATTATAGCAATCAGCCCCAGCATTTT. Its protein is CASSKDYSNQPQHF.

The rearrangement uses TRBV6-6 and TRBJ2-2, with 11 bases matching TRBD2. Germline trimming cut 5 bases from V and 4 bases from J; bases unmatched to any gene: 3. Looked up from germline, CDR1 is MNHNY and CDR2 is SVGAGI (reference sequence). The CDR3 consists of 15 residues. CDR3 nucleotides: TGTGCCAGCAGTCTAGCGGGGGGCGCCACCGGGGAGCTGTTTTTT. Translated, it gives CASSLAGGATGELFF.

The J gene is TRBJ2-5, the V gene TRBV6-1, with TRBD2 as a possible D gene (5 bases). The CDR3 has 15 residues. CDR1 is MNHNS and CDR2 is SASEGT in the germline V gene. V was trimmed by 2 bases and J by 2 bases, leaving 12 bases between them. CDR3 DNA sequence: TGTGCCAGCAGTGAATCGGCTAGGACTCAAGAGACCCAGTACTTC. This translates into CASSESARTQETQYF.

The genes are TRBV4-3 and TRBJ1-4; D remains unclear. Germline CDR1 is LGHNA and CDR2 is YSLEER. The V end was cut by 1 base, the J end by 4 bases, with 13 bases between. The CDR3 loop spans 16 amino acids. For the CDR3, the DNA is TGCGCCAGCAGCCAAGGAGTAGGGCAGCTTAATGAAAAACTGTTTTTT. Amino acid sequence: CASSQGVGQLNEKLFF.

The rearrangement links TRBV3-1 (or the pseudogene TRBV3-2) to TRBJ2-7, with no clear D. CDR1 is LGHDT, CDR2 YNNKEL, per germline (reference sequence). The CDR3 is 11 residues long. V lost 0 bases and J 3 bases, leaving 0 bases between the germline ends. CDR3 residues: CASSQDYEQYF. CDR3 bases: TGTGCCAGCAGCCAAGACTACGAGCAGTACTTC.

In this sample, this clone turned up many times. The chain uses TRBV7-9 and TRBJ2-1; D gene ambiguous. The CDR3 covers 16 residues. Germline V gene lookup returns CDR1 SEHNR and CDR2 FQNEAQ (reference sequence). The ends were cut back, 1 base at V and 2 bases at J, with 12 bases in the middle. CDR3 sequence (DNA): TGTGCCAGCAGCTTAGGGTCCTGGCGGCCCTACAATGAGCAGTTCTTC. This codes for CASSLGSWRPYNEQFF. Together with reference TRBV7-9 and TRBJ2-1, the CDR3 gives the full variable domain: DTGVSQNPRHKITKRGQNVTFRCDPISEHNRLYWYRQTLGQGPEFLTYFQNEAQLEKSRLLSDRFSAERPKGSFSTLEIQRTEQGDSAMYLCASSLGSWRPYNEQFFGPGTRLTVL.

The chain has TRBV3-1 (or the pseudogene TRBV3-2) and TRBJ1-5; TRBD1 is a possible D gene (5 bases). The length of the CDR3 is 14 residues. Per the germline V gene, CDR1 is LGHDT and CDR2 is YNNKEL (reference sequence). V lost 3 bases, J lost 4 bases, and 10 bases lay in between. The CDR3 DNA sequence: TGTGCCAGCAGCCAGAGGGGTCGGAATCAGCCCCAGCATTTT. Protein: CASSQRGRNQPQHF.

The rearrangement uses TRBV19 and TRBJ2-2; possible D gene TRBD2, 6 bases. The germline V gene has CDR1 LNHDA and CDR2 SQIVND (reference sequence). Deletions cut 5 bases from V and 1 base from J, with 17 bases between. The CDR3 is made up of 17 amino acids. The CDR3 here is CASSVWTGRRNTGELFF. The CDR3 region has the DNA TGTGCCAGTAGTGTTTGGACGGGGAGGCGGAACACCGGGGAGCTGTTTTTT.

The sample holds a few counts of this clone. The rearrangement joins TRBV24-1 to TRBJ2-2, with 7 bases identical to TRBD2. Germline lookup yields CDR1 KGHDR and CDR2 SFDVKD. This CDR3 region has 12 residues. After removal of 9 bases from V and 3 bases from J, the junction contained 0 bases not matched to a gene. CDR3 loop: CATGGDTGELFF. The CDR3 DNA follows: TGTGCCACCGGGGGGGACACCGGGGAGCTGTTTTTT.

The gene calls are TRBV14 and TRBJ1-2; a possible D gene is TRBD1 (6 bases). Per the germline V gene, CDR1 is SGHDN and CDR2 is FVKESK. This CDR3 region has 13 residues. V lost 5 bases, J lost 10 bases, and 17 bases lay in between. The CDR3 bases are TGTGCCAGCAGCTATGCGGACAGTGCTCACTACACCTTC. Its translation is CASSYADSAHYTF.